These T cell receptor beta chains were read from a single sample in a study of cytomegalovirus exposure and HLA in healthy donors. Generated by immunoSEQ multiplex PCR, the TCRdb table keeps only in-frame clones and is missing some. The sample contains about 80,000 clones, 79% of which appear only once. The sample consisted of PBMCs. The receptor source for this set is a man between 25 and 39 years old in good health and CMV-seronegative. The CDR3 runs from the conserved cysteine through the conserved F or W. A D gene is named only where the DNA matches it firmly. The size field is filled for only some rows; it gives once, few, many or a size class.

D,J,V,size,length,CDR3,DNA
TRBD1,TRBJ2-3,TRBV6-5,few,11,CASSYDRAQYF,TGTGCCAGCAGTTACGACAGGGCGCAGTATTTT
-,TRBJ1-2,TRBV7-9,few,14,CASRSEMEGGGYTF,TGTGCCAGCAGATCAGAGATGGAGGGTGGGGGCTACACCTTC
TRBD2,TRBJ2-1,TRBV28,-,15,CASSLIASGGDEQFF,TGTGCCAGCAGTTTAATTGCTAGCGGGGGGGATGAGCAGTTCTTC
-,TRBJ2-7,TRBV13,-,12,CASSLKGYEQYF,TGTGCCAGCAGCCTTAAGGGGTACGAGCAGTACTTC
-,TRBJ1-5,TRBV2,-,15,CASRRGGTSNQPQHF,TGTGCCAGCCGGAGGGGGGGCACTAGCAATCAGCCCCAGCATTTT
TRBD1,TRBJ1-2,TRBV11-2,-,14,CASSWAGGTRGYTF,TGTGCCAGCAGCTGGGCAGGGGGCACCAGGGGCTACACCTTC
-,TRBJ1-1,TRBV7-9,-,13,CASTKQVGTEAFF,TGTGCCAGCACCAAACAGGTGGGCACTGAAGCTTTCTTT
-,TRBJ1-3,TRBV6-1,few,14,CASSAGGSGNTIYF,TGTGCCAGCAGCGCCGGCGGCTCTGGAAACACCATATATTTT
TRBD2,TRBJ2-2,TRBV30,once,20,CAWRYGKGGPAGGHTGELFF,TGTGCCTGGAGGTACGGGAAGGGTGGGCCAGCGGGAGGACACACCGGGGAGCTGTTTTTT
-,TRBJ1-1,TRBV7-9,-,16,CASSSLAGVSNTEAFF,TGTGCCAGCAGCTCCCTAGCGGGAGTCTCGAACACTGAAGCTTTCTTT
-,TRBJ2-4,TRBV5-1,-,15,CASSLGQGLVNIQYF,TGCGCCAGCAGCTTGGGCCAGGGGTTGGTGAACATTCAGTACTTC
-,TRBJ2-6,TRBV28,-,18,CASSLAGTASSGANVLTF,TGTGCCAGCAGTTTAGCGGGGACGGCCAGCTCTGGGGCCAACGTCCTGACTTTC
TRBD1,TRBJ1-1,TRBV6-1,-,15,CASSLGGQPYTESFF,TGTGCCAGCTCCCTGGGGGGACAGCCCTACACTGAATCTTTCTTT
TRBD1,TRBJ1-1,TRBV4-1,few,15,CASSQEGQPNTEAFF,TGCGCCAGCAGCCAAGAGGGACAGCCGAACACTGAAGCTTTCTTT
TRBD2,TRBJ2-3,TRBV19,-,13,CASSLTRGDTQYF,TGTGCCAGTAGTCTCACGCGGGGGGATACGCAGTATTTT
TRBD2,TRBJ2-1,TRBV19,-,16,CASSSQRERLDNEQFF,TGTGCCAGTAGTTCTCAGCGGGAGCGTCTGGACAATGAGCAGTTCTTC
TRBD1,TRBJ2-3,TRBV5-1,-,15,CASSLQGVLTDTQYF,TGCGCCAGCAGCTTACAGGGGGTATTGACAGATACGCAGTATTTT
TRBD2,TRBJ2-1,TRBV11-2,-,16,CASSILTSGSYNEQFF,TGTGCCAGCAGCATATTGACTAGCGGTTCCTACAATGAGCAGTTCTTC
-,TRBJ1-1,TRBV7-8,-,16,CASRTTASSGNTEAFF,TGTGCCAGCAGAACGACAGCCTCCTCGGGGAACACTGAAGCTTTCTTT
-,TRBJ1-5,TRBV4-1,-,15,CASSQAGGGGQPQHF,TGCGCCAGCAGCCAAGCAGGTGGAGGCGGTCAGCCCCAGCATTTT
-,TRBJ2-7,TRBV30,few,12,CAWSVNSYEQYF,TGTGCCTGGTCCGTAAACTCCTACGAGCAGTACTTC
-,TRBJ2-7,TRBV9,-,17,CASSVGADTFLSYEQYF,TGTGCCAGCAGCGTAGGGGCAGATACTTTCCTATCCTACGAGCAGTACTTC
-,TRBJ2-7,TRBV7-2,-,14,CASSSTSPSYEQYF,TGTGCCAGCAGCTCGACTAGTCCATCCTACGAGCAGTACTTC
TRBD2,TRBJ2-7,TRBV30,-,15,CAWSVLTSGSYEQYF,TGTGCCTGGAGTGTACTGACTAGCGGTTCATACGAGCAGTACTTC
TRBD2,TRBJ2-3,TRBV25-1,once,15,CASRQTSIIPDTQYF,TGTGCCAGCAGACAGACTAGCATTATCCCAGATACGCAGTATTTT
TRBD2,TRBJ2-7,TRBV9,once,16,CASSPPRGGSSYEQYF,TGTGCCAGCAGCCCCCCCCGGGGGGGGAGCTCCTACGAGCAGTACTTC
-,TRBJ2-2,TRBV12-5,-,12,CASGLLPGELFF,TGTGCTAGTGGTCTCCTCCCCGGGGAGCTGTTTTTT
-,TRBJ1-1,TRBV5-1,-,15,CASSLDPGMNTEAFF,TGCGCCAGCAGCTTGGATCCGGGTATGAACACTGAAGCTTTCTTT
TRBD1,TRBJ2-5,TRBV28,-,15,CASSSGGTGVETQYF,TGTGCCAGCAGTTCAGGGGGGACAGGTGTGGAGACCCAGTACTTC
-,TRBJ1-1,TRBV5-1,-,13,CASKETGNTEAFF,TGCGCCAGCAAGGAGACAGGGAACACTGAAGCTTTCTTT
-,TRBJ2-7,TRBV10-2,-,15,CASSESGTLTYEQYF,TGCGCCAGCAGTGAGTCCGGGACACTTACCTACGAGCAGTACTTC
TRBD1,TRBJ1-1,TRBV30,-,13,CAWAGQLDTEAFF,TGTGCCTGGGCGGGACAGCTAGACACTGAAGCTTTCTTT
TRBD2,TRBJ2-1,TRBV19,-,14,CASKREVSYNEQFF,TGTGCCAGTAAGCGGGAGGTTTCCTACAATGAGCAGTTCTTC
-,TRBJ2-7,TRBV10-3,-,14,CAISEFQATYEQYF,TGTGCCATCAGTGAGTTTCAGGCTACCTACGAGCAGTACTTC
-,TRBJ1-3,TRBV7-9,-,14,CASSVDSSGNTIYF,TGTGCCAGCAGCGTGGACAGCTCTGGAAACACCATATATTTT
-,TRBJ1-2,TRBV7-2,-,11,CASSSLGGYTF,TGTGCCAGCAGCTCCCTCGGTGGCTACACCTTC
-,TRBJ1-4,TRBV7-9,-,15,CASSPRGATNEKLFF,TGTGCCAGCAGCCCCCGGGGAGCAACTAATGAAAAACTGTTTTTT
-,TRBJ1-1,TRBV5-1,-,10,CASSLAFAFF,TGCGCCAGCAGCTTGGCCTTCGCTTTCTTT
-,TRBJ1-3,TRBV4-3,few,17,CASSQDEVMTSGNTIYF,TGCGCCAGCAGCCAAGATGAGGTAATGACCTCTGGAAACACCATATATTTT
TRBD1,TRBJ2-4,TRBV19,-,19,CASSAYGTGLRQAKNIQYF,TGTGCCAGTAGTGCTTACGGGACAGGTCTCCGGCAGGCCAAAAACATTCAGTACTTC